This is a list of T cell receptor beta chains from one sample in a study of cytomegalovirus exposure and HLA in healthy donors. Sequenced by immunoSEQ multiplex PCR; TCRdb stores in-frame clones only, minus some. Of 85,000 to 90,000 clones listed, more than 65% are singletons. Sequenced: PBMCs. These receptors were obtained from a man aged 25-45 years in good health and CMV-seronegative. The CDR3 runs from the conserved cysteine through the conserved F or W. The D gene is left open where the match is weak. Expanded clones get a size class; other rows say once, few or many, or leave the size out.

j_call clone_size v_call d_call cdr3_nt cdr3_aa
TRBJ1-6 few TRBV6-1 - TGTGCCAGCAGTGTCCCTGAGAGGGGGATTGATTCACCCCTCCACTTT CASSVPERGIDSPLHF
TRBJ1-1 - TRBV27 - TGTGCCAGCAGTCCCCCGGGGGGGGACACTGAAGCTTTCTTT CASSPPGGDTEAFF
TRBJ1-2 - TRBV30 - TGTGCCTGGAGTGGGGACGGGACTAGCTATGGCTACACCTTC CAWSGDGTSYGYTF
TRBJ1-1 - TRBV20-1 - TGCAGTGGCGCATATGCTTTCTTT CSGAYAFF
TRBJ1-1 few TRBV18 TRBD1 TGTGCCAGCTCACCGAACAGGGGCGGCACTGAAGCTTTCTTT CASSPNRGGTEAFF
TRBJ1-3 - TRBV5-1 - TGCGCCAGCAGCTTGGCCGCGACTGCTAGCTCTGGAAACACCATATATTTT CASSLAATASSGNTIYF
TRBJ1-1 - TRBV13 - TGTGCCAGCAGCACGGGACTCTTCAAGGAAAATGACACTGAAGCTTTCTTT CASSTGLFKENDTEAFF
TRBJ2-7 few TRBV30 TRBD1 TGTGCCTGGAGTCTGGGATCGGGACAGGGGGACGAGCAGTACTTC CAWSLGSGQGDEQYF
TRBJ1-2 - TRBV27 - TGTGCCAGCAGTTTAGCTAGGAACTATGGCTACACCTTC CASSLARNYGYTF
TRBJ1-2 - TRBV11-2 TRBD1 TGTGCCAGCAGCTTAGATTCACCAGGGGGCCATGGCTACACCTTC CASSLDSPGGHGYTF
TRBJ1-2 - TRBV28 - TGTGCCAGCAGTTTGGTCAGCTATGGCTACACCTTC CASSLVSYGYTF
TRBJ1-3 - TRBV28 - TGTGCCAGCAGTACGGCAGGGGCTGGAAACACCATATATTTT CASSTAGAGNTIYF
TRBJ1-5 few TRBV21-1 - TGTGCCAGCAGCAAAATCGGGGACAGGGCGAACAATCAGCCCCAGCATTTT CASSKIGDRANNQPQHF